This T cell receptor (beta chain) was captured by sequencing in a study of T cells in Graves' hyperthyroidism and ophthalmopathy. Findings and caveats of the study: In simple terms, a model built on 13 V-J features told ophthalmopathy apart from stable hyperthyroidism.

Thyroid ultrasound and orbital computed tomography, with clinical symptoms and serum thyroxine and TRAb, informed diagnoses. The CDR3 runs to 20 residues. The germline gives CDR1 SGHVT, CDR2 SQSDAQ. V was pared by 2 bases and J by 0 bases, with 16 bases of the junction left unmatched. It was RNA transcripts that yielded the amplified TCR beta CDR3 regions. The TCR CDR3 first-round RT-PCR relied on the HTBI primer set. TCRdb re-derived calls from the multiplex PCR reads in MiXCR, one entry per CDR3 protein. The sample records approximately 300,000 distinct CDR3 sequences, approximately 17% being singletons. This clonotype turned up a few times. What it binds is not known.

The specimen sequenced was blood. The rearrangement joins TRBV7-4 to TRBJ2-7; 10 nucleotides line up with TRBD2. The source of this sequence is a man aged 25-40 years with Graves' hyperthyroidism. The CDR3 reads CASSLTGLAAATPSSYEQYF. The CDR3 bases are TGTGCCAGCAGCTTAACCGGACTAGCGGCAGCAACCCCGAGCTCCTACGAGCAGTACTTC.